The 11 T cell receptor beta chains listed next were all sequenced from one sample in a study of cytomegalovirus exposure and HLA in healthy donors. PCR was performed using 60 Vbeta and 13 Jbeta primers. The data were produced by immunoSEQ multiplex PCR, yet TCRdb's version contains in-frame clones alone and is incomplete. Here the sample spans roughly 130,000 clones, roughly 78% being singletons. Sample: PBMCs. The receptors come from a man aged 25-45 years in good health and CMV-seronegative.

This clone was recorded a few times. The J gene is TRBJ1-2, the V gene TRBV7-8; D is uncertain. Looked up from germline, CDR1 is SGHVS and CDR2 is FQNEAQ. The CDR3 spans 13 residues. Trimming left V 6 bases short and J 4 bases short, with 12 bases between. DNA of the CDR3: TGTGCCAGCAGTCGTGAGGTTGGCTATGGCTACACCTTC. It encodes CASSREVGYGYTF.

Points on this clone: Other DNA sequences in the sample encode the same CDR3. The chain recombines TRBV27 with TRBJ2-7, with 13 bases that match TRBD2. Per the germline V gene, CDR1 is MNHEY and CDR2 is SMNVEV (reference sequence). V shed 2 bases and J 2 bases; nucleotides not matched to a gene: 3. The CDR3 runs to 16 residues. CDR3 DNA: TGTGCCAGCAGTTTAAGCGGACTAGCGGGGGCCTACGAGCAGTACTTC. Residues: CASSLSGLAGAYEQYF.

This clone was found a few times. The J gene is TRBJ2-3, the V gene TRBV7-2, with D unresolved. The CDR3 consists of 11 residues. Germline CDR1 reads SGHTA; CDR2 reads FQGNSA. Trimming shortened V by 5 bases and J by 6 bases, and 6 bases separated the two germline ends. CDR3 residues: CASSRVDTQYF. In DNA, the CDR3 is TGTGCCAGCAGCCGGGTGGATACGCAGTATTTT. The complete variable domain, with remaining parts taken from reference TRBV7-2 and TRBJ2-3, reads GAGVSQSPSNKVTEKGKDVELRCDPISGHTALYWYRQSLGQGLEFLIYFQGNSAPDKSGLPSDRFSAERTGGSVSTLTIQRTQQEDSAVYLCASSRVDTQYFGPGTRLTVL.

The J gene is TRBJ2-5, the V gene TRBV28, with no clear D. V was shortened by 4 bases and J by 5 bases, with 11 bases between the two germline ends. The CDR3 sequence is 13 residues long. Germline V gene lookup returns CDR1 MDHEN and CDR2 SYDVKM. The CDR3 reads CASSSEIPETQYF. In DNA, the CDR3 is TGTGCCAGCAGTTCGGAGATCCCGGAGACCCAGTACTTC.

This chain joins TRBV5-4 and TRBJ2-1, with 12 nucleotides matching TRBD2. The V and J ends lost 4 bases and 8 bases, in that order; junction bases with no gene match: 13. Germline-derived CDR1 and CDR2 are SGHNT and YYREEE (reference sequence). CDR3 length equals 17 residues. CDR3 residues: CASSHILTSGRIDEQFF. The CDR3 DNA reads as TGTGCCAGCAGCCATATACTGACTAGCGGGAGAATCGATGAGCAGTTCTTC.

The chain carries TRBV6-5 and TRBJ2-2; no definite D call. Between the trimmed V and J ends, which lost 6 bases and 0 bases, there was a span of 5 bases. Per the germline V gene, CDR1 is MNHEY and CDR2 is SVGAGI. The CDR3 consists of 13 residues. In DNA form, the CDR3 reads TGTGCCAGCAGCCAGACGAACACCGGGGAGCTGTTTTTT. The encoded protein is CASSQTNTGELFF.

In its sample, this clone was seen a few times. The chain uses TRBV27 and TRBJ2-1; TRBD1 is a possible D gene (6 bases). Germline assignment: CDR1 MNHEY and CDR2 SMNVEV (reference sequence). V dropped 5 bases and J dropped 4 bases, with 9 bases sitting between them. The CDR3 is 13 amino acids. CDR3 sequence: CASSAGVYNEQFF. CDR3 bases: TGTGCCAGCAGTGCAGGGGTATACAATGAGCAGTTCTTC.

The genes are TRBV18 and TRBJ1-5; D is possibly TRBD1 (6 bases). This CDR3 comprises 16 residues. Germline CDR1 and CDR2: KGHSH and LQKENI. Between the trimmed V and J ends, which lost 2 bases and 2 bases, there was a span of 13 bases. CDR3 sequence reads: CASSPAGGGGNQPQHF. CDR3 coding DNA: TGTGCCAGCTCACCAGCGGGGGGCGGTGGCAATCAGCCCCAGCATTTT.

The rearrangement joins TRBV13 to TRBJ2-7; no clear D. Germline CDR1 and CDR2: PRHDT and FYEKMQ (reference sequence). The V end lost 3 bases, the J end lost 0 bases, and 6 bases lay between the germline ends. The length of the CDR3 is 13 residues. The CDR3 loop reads CASSFSSSYEQYF. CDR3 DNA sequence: TGTGCCAGCAGCTTTTCTAGCTCCTACGAGCAGTACTTC.

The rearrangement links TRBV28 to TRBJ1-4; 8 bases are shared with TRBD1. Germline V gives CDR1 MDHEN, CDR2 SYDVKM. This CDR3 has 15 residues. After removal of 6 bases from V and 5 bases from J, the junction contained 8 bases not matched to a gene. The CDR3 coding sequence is TGTGCCAGCAGCCGGGACAGGAATGAAAATGAAAAACTGTTTTTT. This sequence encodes CASSRDRNENEKLFF.

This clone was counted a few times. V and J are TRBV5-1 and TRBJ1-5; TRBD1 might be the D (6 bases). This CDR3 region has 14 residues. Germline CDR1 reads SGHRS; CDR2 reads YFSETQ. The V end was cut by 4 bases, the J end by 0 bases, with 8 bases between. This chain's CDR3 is CASSMDSSNQPQHF. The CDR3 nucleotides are TGCGCCAGCAGCATGGACAGTAGCAATCAGCCCCAGCATTTT.